Presented here are 10 T cell receptor beta chains from one specimen sequenced in a study of cytomegalovirus exposure and HLA in healthy donors. The study ran its PCR with 60 Vbeta and 13 Jbeta primers. The repertoire was sequenced with immunoSEQ multiplex PCR; TCRdb's copy has only in-frame clones and lacks some. The sample includes roughly 130,000 clones, about 82% of them seen just once. What was sequenced was PBMCs. The receptors originated from a boy aged 5-17 years in good health and CMV-seronegative.

This clone came up a few times. V and J are TRBV6-5 and TRBJ2-5, with TRBD2 matching 11 bases. Judging by the DNA end, TRBJ2-7 fits better; the J call may be wrong. The CDR3 is 14 amino acids. The V gene's germline CDR1 is MNHEY and CDR2 SVGAGI. The CDR3 nucleotides are TGTGCCAGCAGAACGACTAGCGGGATTTACGAGCAGTACTTC. Translated, it gives CASRTTSGIYEQYF.

The chain recombines TRBV12-5 with TRBJ1-1, with TRBD1 matching over 8 bases. Looked up from germline, CDR1 is LGHNT and CDR2 is FRNRAP. The CDR3 contains 16 residues. V lost 3 bases and J lost 1; bases outside the gene matches: 7. The CDR3 spells CASGFPLGQENTEAFF. CDR3 in DNA: TGTGCTAGTGGTTTCCCCTTGGGACAGGAGAACACTGAAGCTTTCTTT.

V is TRBV30 and J is TRBJ1-1, with D perhaps matching TRBD1 (6 bases). Trimming took 4 bases from V and 5 from J, leaving 17 bases between them. CDR1 and CDR2 (germline): GTSNPN, SVGIG (reference sequence). The CDR3 runs to 14 residues. The CDR3 DNA reads TGTGCCTGGATTTTGGGTGCAGGGGTTACTGAAGCTTTCTTT. The encoded protein is CAWILGAGVTEAFF. Looking up the rest from reference TRBV30 and TRBJ1-1 gives the full variable domain: SQTIHQWPATLVQPVGSPLSLECTVEGTSNPNLYWYRQAAGRGLQLLFYSVGIGQISSEVPQNLSASRPQDRQFILSSKKLLLSDSGFYLCAWILGAGVTEAFFGQGTRLTVV.

The chain couples TRBV6-1 to TRBJ1-5; 7 nucleotides agree with TRBD1. The CDR3 is made up of 15 amino acids. V trimming: 0 bases; J trimming: 6 bases; junction bases outside the gene matches: 5. CDR1 is MNHNS, CDR2 SASEGT, per germline. CDR3 region: CASSEARQGGQPQHF. The DNA for the CDR3 is TGTGCCAGCAGTGAAGCGAGGCAGGGGGGTCAGCCCCAGCATTTT.

V usage is TRBV4-2 and J usage is TRBJ1-1; 9 bases line up with TRBD1. V lost 2 bases, J lost 7 bases, and 2 bases stayed unmatched. Per the germline V gene, CDR1 is LGHNA and CDR2 is YNFKEQ. CDR3 size: 13 residues. CDR3 region: CASSQPGQGEAFF. DNA of the CDR3: TGTGCCAGCAGCCAACCGGGACAGGGTGAAGCTTTCTTT.

This rearrangement joins TRBV5-4 to TRBJ2-3; TRBD1 matches at 8 bases. The CDR3 consists of 15 residues. Germline-derived CDR1 and CDR2 are SGHNT and YYREEE (reference sequence). V dropped 5 bases and J dropped 4; count of bases not matched to a gene: 9. CDR3 loop: CASRPDRAVADTQYF. For the CDR3, the DNA is TGTGCCAGCAGACCGGACAGGGCGGTAGCAGATACGCAGTATTTT.

CDR3 sequence reads: CASSLGGDFYEQYF. CDR3 nucleotides: TGTGCCAGCAGCTTGGGGGGGGACTTCTACGAGCAGTACTTC. The V and J genes are TRBV5-6 and TRBJ2-5; possible D gene TRBD2, 6 bases. The J call may not be correct, given that the DNA end is closer to TRBJ2-7. The CDR3 runs 14 residues. Germline lookup yields CDR1 SGHDT and CDR2 YYEEEE.

The chain uses TRBV30 and TRBJ2-7; perhaps TRBD1 as D (6 bases). V gave up 1 base and J gave up 2 bases, with 12 bases separating them. This CDR3 is built from 14 residues. Germline CDR1 is GTSNPN and CDR2 is SVGIG (reference sequence). The CDR3 sequence: CAWSGTGSAYEQYF. CDR3 bases: TGTGCCTGGAGTGGCACAGGGAGTGCCTACGAGCAGTACTTC.

V and J are TRBV29-1 and TRBJ2-5, with 7 bases matching TRBD2. V lost 5 bases to trimming and J lost 3 bases; unmatched junction nucleotides: 6. The CDR3 runs to 13 residues. Germline CDR1 reads SQVTM; CDR2 reads ANQGSEA. The CDR3 loop reads CSVTFAGEETQYF. The CDR3 nucleotides read TGCAGCGTTACATTTGCGGGGGAAGAGACCCAGTACTTC.

The chain employs TRBV19 and TRBJ2-7; 9 bases line up with TRBD1. CDR1 is LNHDA, CDR2 SQIVND, per germline (reference sequence). The CDR3 consists of 15 residues. The trim removed 2 bases at V and 0 bases at J, leaving 2 bases unmatched. Here the CDR3 DNA reads TGTGCCAGTAGTATATGGACAGGGGCCTCCTACGAGCAGTACTTC. Its translation is CASSIWTGASYEQYF.